Listed below are T cell receptor beta chains from one sample, sequenced in a study of blood T cell repertoires in COVID-19. Profiling relied on immunoSEQ multiplex PCR, and the TCRdb table lists in-frame clones only, not all of them. The sample holds about 69,000 clones, about four fifths seen once. The specimen was peripheral blood. Source of these receptors: a woman older than 75 with acute or convalescent COVID-19. CDR3s leave out the opening cysteine and the closing phenylalanine or tryptophan.

v_call	cdr3_aa
TRBV7-9	ASSLSGGRPEAF
TRBV11-2	ASRLTGSNYGYT
TRBV5-4	ASSLEGQGYNEQF
TRBV6-5	ASRRDRGLELF
TRBV2	ASTVDRGQWNTIY
TRBV6-5	ASTRIGDYGYT
TRBV19	ASSGDSTFNQPQH
TRBV19	ASSPRRTGMLYEQY
TRBV3-1/TRBV3-2	ASSQVYRVVPGANVLT
TRBV19	ASSLAGRGNQPQH
TRBV4-1	ASRVGQGSANEKLF
TRBV11-2	ASSLGPRTGPYEQY
TRBV7-6	ASSPSRGNTDTQY
TRBV2	ASMGGRGNSPLH
TRBV10-3	AISRSGGLSTDTQY
TRBV12-3/TRBV12-4	ASSFSSRDTQY
TRBV30	ACPASGGSVYGYT
TRBV3-1/TRBV3-2	ASSPGLYGYT
TRBV6-5	ASSYSQGSNSPLH
TRBV18	ASSPYNAEAYEQY
TRBV11-2	ASSFTGGRDTEAF
TRBV7-3	ASSLTPLLGVDGYT
TRBV9	ASSVLDSTDTQY
TRBV18	ASSPRQGENTEAF
TRBV12-3/TRBV12-4	ASSLERADTQY
TRBV9	ASSVNGGPTDTQY
TRBV5-1	ASSVTGGSYEQY
TRBV6-5	ASRNPGSHNEQF
TRBV7-6	ASSLGPGSNQPQH
TRBV12-3/TRBV12-4	ASNPPKGPEAF
TRBV9	ASSVGGQGDSYEQY
TRBV9	ASSVEAGTGDGYT
TRBV10-3	AIAERTDTYEQY
TRBV5-4	ASSRSGQGNGYT
TRBV6-6	ASSPRGQGGGNQPQH
TRBV6-2/TRBV6-3	ASSYSKQGWEVVTGELF
TRBV9	ASSPNSWGGLAKNIQY
TRBV6-5	ASAGTYSNQPQH
TRBV3-1/TRBV3-2	ASSQVRDNEQF
TRBV5-6	ASSFEVTGILGYT
TRBV2	ASSRKGTGGRNTEAF
TRBV5-1	ASSLVTGRLSGNTIY
TRBV4-1	ASSQTGSNQPQH
TRBV7-2	ASSFLWSSYEQY
TRBV6-5	ASSRTEVDQPQH
TRBV19	ASTENGDSELANYGYT